This paragraph reports one T cell receptor (beta chain). Its antigen is unidentified. This sample was taken from a study of shared clonotypes between healthy human individuals. Study-level background: Each donor contributed plates that comprised three CD4 naive, three CD4 memory, two CD8 naive and one CD8 memory.

V was cut by 1 base and J by 0 bases, with 12 bases left in between. Looked up from germline, CDR1 is SGHAT and CDR2 is FQNNGV. There are 16 residues in the CDR3. Profiled with immunoSEQ multiplex PCR; TCRdb holds only in-frame clones, not every one. The sample has 2 million to 2.5 million clones, roughly 95% seen once. Whole-study findings and limits: Of the naive CD4 clonotypes, roughly 5% were shared across a handful of donors.

Donors had no recently reported acute infections or vaccinations and were HIV-negative. Both subsets, CD45RA+ naive and CD45RA-negative memory, were split from the CD4+ cells. The sample was naive CD4+ T cells sorted from blood. Described subset: CD45RA+ positively selected. The chain joins TRBV11-2 to TRBJ1-1; D might be TRBD1 (5 bases). This sequence originates from a young man in good health. The CDR3 coding sequence is TGTGCCAGCAGCTTAGGAGACGGGGCCATGAACACTGAAGCTTTCTTT. As protein: CASSLGDGAMNTEAFF.